This record looks at one T cell receptor beta chain sequence and its context. Its antigen is not identified. At one boundary the junction diverges from the germline segment, which might be a read error. Germline V gene sequence: CDR1 LNHDA, CDR2 SQIVND (reference sequence). The CDR3 totals 11 residues. Vbeta (60) and Jbeta (13) primers were used in the PCR. Clones were read by immunoSEQ multiplex PCR, and TCRdb kept only the in-frame ones, dropping some. This table has around 160,000 clones, around 75% appearing once. The source of the sample is a study of cytomegalovirus exposure and HLA in healthy donors. Study conclusions and caveats: 164 TCR beta chains were listed as cytomegalovirus-associated. Most observed TCR sequences were rare, whereas some public TCRs were detected in many donors.

The chain carries TRBV19 and TRBJ1-1; D may be TRBD1 (5 bases). This clonotype was obtained from a woman in her forties in good health and CMV-seropositive. The sequencing input was PBMCs. The CDR3 protein is CASKEGRKAFF. The CDR3 DNA is TGTGCGAGTAAGGAGGGGAGGAAAGCTTTCTTT.